The present TCR beta chain was sequenced within a study of T cells in Graves' hyperthyroidism and ophthalmopathy. Study conclusions and caveats: Blood also held most thyroid clonotypes expanded beyond 0.001.

Each diagnosis drew on symptoms, thyroxine, TRAb, thyroid ultrasound and orbital computed tomography findings. Amplification of TCR beta CDR3 regions was performed using RNA transcripts as template. The study used the HTBI primer set for a first-round RT-PCR of the TCR CDR3. From the multiplex PCR reads, TCRdb called clonotypes with MiXCR, one entry per CDR3 protein. This table holds approximately 210,000 distinct CDR3 sequences, approximately 17% found once. Turning to this clonotype: What it binds is unknown.

The CDR3 covers 15 residues. Deletions cut 5 bases from V and 0 bases from J, with 11 bases between. In germline, CDR1 is SNHLY, CDR2 FYNNEI. The sequence was collected from a man aged 50-60 years with Graves' hyperthyroidism. V usage is TRBV2 and J usage is TRBJ2-1; D call uncertain. Input material: blood. The CDR3 reads CASSKEESSYNEQFF. CDR3 sequence (DNA): TGTGCCAGCAGTAAGGAAGAGAGCTCCTACAATGAGCAGTTCTTC.